These 13 T cell receptor beta chains were all obtained from the same sample, sequenced in a study of cytomegalovirus exposure and HLA in healthy donors. Method: immunoSEQ multiplex PCR; TCRdb's copy keeps in-frame clones and lacks some. Of 110,000 to 150,000 clones listed, approximately 94% are singletons. Source material: PBMCs. Source of these receptors: a young man in good health and CMV-seropositive.

This rearrangement joins TRBV27 to TRBJ1-1, with 8 bases that match TRBD1. The trim removed 5 bases at V and 5 bases at J, leaving 7 bases unmatched. The CDR3 totals 14 residues. In germline, CDR1 is MNHEY, CDR2 SMNVEV (reference sequence). DNA for the CDR3: TGTGCCAGCAGTCGAACAGGGGGTTGGACTGAAGCTTTCTTT. Its translation: CASSRTGGWTEAFF.

This chain links TRBV7-2 with TRBJ2-3, with 7 bases that match TRBD2. Losses at the gene ends were 5 bases for V and 2 bases for J; bases not matched to a gene: 7. This CDR3 is built from 15 residues. CDR1 is SGHTA, CDR2 FQGNSA, per germline. The CDR3, as DNA: TGTGCCAGCAGCCCCTCAGGGACTACCACAGATACGCAGTATTTT. Amino acids: CASSPSGTTTDTQYF.

The chain uses TRBV1 and TRBJ2-1; the table's D call, TRBD1, has no DNA check behind it. TRBV1 is deemed a pseudogene. The CDR3 is 15 amino acids. In DNA, the CDR3 is TGCACCAGCACCCGTAGGGGGAGCTCCTACAATGAGCAGTTCTTC. Its translation: CTSTRRGSSYNEQFF.

The chain carries TRBV13 and TRBJ2-4, with D possibly TRBD1 on 5 matching bases. V shed 5 bases and J shed 0 bases, with 11 bases lying between them. Per the germline V gene, CDR1 is PRHDT and CDR2 is FYEKMQ (reference sequence). This CDR3 has 15 residues. The CDR3 protein is CASSPRTQAKNIQYF. The CDR3 region has the DNA TGTGCCAGCAGCCCCCGGACACAAGCCAAAAACATTCAGTACTTC.

V and J are TRBV2 and TRBJ2-3; D not certain. V was shortened by 3 bases and J by 0 bases, with 7 bases between the two germline ends. CDR3 length equals 14 residues. CDR1 SNHLY and CDR2 FYNNEI come from the germline V gene. The CDR3 coding sequence is TGTGCCAGCAGTGACTCTTCTAGCACAGATACGCAGTATTTT. Protein sequence: CASSDSSSTDTQYF.

The rearrangement joins TRBV11-2 to TRBJ1-2; unclear D gene. V was pared by 1 base and J by 0 bases, with 12 bases between. This CDR3 spans 16 amino acids. In germline, CDR1 is SGHAT, CDR2 FQNNGV. CDR3 sequence reads: CASSLGLRRTNYGYTF. The CDR3 coding sequence is TGTGCCAGCAGCTTAGGGCTCAGGCGAACTAACTATGGCTACACCTTC.

The CDR3 loop reads CASGTRQGDLGNQPQHF. DNA of the CDR3: TGTGCTAGTGGTACTCGACAGGGGGATCTAGGCAATCAGCCCCAGCATTTT. The gene calls are TRBV12-5 and TRBJ1-5; TRBD1 matches at 9 bases. The V and J ends lost 5 bases and 2 bases, in that order; junction bases with no gene match: 10. Germline assignment: CDR1 LGHNT and CDR2 FRNRAP. The CDR3 spans 17 residues.

The genes are TRBV4-2 and TRBJ2-7, with 7 bases aligning to TRBD2. Trimming cost V 4 bases and J 1 base; bases outside gene matches: 13. Germline assignment: CDR1 LGHNA and CDR2 YNFKEQ. There are 17 residues in the CDR3. Here the CDR3 DNA reads TGTGCCAGCAGCCCTCACCTAACTAGCGAGCGTTCCTACGAGCAGTACTTC. It translates to CASSPHLTSERSYEQYF.

This clone was detected only once. The genes are TRBV19 and TRBJ1-2; TRBD1 matches 9 bases. From germline, CDR1 is LNHDA and CDR2 SQIVND (reference sequence). This CDR3 comprises 14 residues. J lost 4 bases, V lost 8 bases, and 8 bases had no gene match. This CDR3 is CASLGTGRPYGYTF. CDR3 bases: TGTGCCAGTCTAGGGACAGGGAGACCCTATGGCTACACCTTC.

V is TRBV5-1 and J is TRBJ2-7; 8 nucleotides agree with TRBD1. V gave up 3 bases and J gave up 6 bases; unmatched junction bases: 8. CDR1 and CDR2 from the germline V gene are SGHRS and YFSETQ. The CDR3 consists of 14 residues. This CDR3 reads CASSSRDRKGEQYF. The CDR3 bases are TGCGCCAGCAGCTCCCGGGACAGGAAGGGCGAGCAGTACTTC.

This chain joins TRBV29-1 and TRBJ2-7; 9 positions agree with TRBD1. CDR3 length: 12 amino acids. In germline, CDR1 is SQVTM, CDR2 ANQGSEA. V was pared by 4 bases and J by 3 bases, with 1 base of the junction left unmatched. The CDR3 is CSVGDRVYEQYF. The CDR3 DNA follows: TGCAGCGTTGGGGACAGGGTCTACGAGCAGTACTTC.

The chain uses TRBV28 and TRBJ1-2; 7 bases match TRBD1. The CDR3 covers 15 residues. With V trimmed by 1 base and J by 8 bases, 10 bases remained unmatched. Per germline, CDR1 MDHEN and CDR2 SYDVKM. This CDR3 reads CASSLSVTGISGYTF. In nucleotides, the CDR3 is TGTGCCAGCAGTTTATCAGTGACAGGGATTTCGGGCTACACCTTC.

The V and J genes are TRBV28 and TRBJ2-3; TRBD2 matches 9 bases. Germline V lookup: CDR1 MDHEN, CDR2 SYDVKM. The CDR3 extends over 14 amino acids. V trimming: 6 bases; J trimming: 2 bases; junction bases outside the gene matches: 3. Here the CDR3 DNA reads TGTGCCAGCAGCCTAGCGGGGCCCACAGATACGCAGTATTTT. It is translated as CASSLAGPTDTQYF.